Listed below are T cell receptor beta chains from one sample, sequenced in a study of shared clonotypes between healthy human individuals. Generated by immunoSEQ multiplex PCR, the TCRdb table keeps only in-frame clones and is missing some. In the table there are about 530,000 clones, almost 80% of which are singletons. The sample taken for sequencing was PBMCs. The origin of the receptors is a woman in her 40s in good health. Some clones in this sample may be carry-over from other donors' samples. Both conserved end residues are part of each CDR3.

>TRBV6-4|TRBJ2-3
CASSAGPHTDTQYF
>TRBV19|TRBJ2-1
CASSRSSGEMNEQFF
>TRBV28|TRBJ2-1
CASSPPTSGRAREQFF
>TRBV2|TRBJ1-5
CASSYDRLNQPQHF
>TRBV6-6|TRBJ2-1
CASSYLGQGAGNEQFF
>TRBV6-5|TRBJ2-2
CASSSGLAVTGELFF
>TRBV7-2|TRBJ1-1
CASSRRDREFAEAFF
>TRBV2|TRBJ1-4
CASSEGLREKLFF
>TRBV11-2|TRBJ2-7
CASSPFSLGEQYF
>TRBV27|TRBJ2-3
CASSPGLAHPDTQYF
>TRBV28|TRBJ1-4
CASSQTGGGEKLFF